The clone carrying this TCR beta chain was counted ten times or more. The antigen remains unidentified. This entry comes from a study of response to subunit inactivated influenza vaccine. Study outcomes and limitations: The authors offered the suggestion that each seasonal influenza vaccination recruits few new T cells.

Trimming at V came to 8 bases and at J to 4 bases, leaving 4 bases not matched to a gene. CDR3 size: 13 residues. TCRdb re-called the RT-PCR reads with MiXCR, one entry per CDR3 protein. The sample consists of a few hundred thousand distinct CDR3 sequences, over 9.5% of them appearing once. The TCR originated in a man in his fifties or sixties who received an inactivated influenza vaccine. The chain combines TRBV12-3 or TRBV12-4 with TRBJ2-7; 11 bases agree with TRBD1. The material was PBMCs from blood, obtained more than 35 days after vaccination. The CDR3 region is CASGGTGGYEQYF. The CDR3 DNA reads TGTGCCAGCGGCGGGACAGGGGGGTACGAGCAGTACTTC.